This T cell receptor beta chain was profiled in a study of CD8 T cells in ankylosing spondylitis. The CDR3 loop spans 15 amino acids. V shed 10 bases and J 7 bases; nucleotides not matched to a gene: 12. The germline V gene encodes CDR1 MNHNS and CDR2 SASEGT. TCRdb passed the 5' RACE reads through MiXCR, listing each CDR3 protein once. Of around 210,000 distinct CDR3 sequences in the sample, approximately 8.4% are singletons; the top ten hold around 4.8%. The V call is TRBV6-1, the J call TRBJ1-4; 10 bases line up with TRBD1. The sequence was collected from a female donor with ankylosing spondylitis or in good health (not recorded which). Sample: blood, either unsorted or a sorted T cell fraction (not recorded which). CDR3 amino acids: CATQKGQGIGEKLFF. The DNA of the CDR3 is TGTGCCACCCAAAAGGGACAGGGGATTGGTGAAAAACTGTTTTTT.